These 3 T cell receptor beta chains share one sample of origin, sequenced in a study of cytotoxic CD8 clonotypes in ibrutinib-treated CLL. Some clones are missing from TCRdb's copy, which holds only in-frame ones; the method was immunoSEQ multiplex PCR. The sample gives 250,000 to 350,000 clones, approximately 76% of which show up once; approximately 5.1% is in the top ten. The sample was PBMCs, taken at disease progression, from a patient treated with ibrutinib. These receptors were taken from a human donor with chronic lymphocytic leukemia.

The chain is built from TRBV7-2 and TRBJ2-5, with 8 bases aligning to TRBD1. Unmatched junction bases numbered 11, after V lost 5 bases and J lost 0 bases. CDR1 is SGHTA and CDR2 is FQGNSA in the germline V gene. The CDR3 has 17 residues. CDR3 sequence reads: CASSQRRGLLYQETQYF. As DNA, the CDR3 is TGTGCCAGCAGCCAACGCAGGGGGCTCTTGTACCAAGAGACCCAGTACTTC.

The chain uses TRBV7-2 and TRBJ1-2; 7 bases align to TRBD1. The CDR3 totals 14 residues. The junction had 10 bases not matched to a gene; V was cut back by 5 bases and J by 7 bases. Germline assignment: CDR1 SGHTA and CDR2 FQGNSA. The CDR3 DNA sequence: TGTGCCAGCAGCGCGACGACAGGGCCAGGTGGCTACACCTTC. Encoded protein: CASSATTGPGGYTF. The full variable domain, with the rest looked up from reference TRBV7-2 and TRBJ1-2, is GAGVSQSPSNKVTEKGKDVELRCDPISGHTALYWYRQSLGQGLEFLIYFQGNSAPDKSGLPSDRFSAERTGGSVSTLTIQRTQQEDSAVYLCASSATTGPGGYTFGSGTRLTVV.

As regards this clone: At one end, the junction sequence differs from germline, possibly due to a read error. V and J are TRBV2 and TRBJ1-2, with TRBD1 matching 9 bases. CDR1 SNHLY and CDR2 FYNNEI come from the germline V gene. The CDR3 has 14 amino acids. CDR3 in DNA: TGTGCCAGCAGAGAAGGACAGGGGAGCTATGGCTACACCTTC. Protein sequence: CASREGQGSYGYTF.